This TCR beta chain stems from a study of spatial heterogeneity in lung cancer. Study background: The count of detected beta-chain sequences consistently exceeded that of alpha-chain sequences. The study's findings and limits: Counts of expanded intratumoral alpha and beta TCRs tracked tumor mutation counts.

Documented time point: sample taken at primary tumor resection. There were around 72 donors, all of them untreated patients with early-stage non-small cell lung cancer. This clonotype was observed at least ten times. Its target is unknown. Every TCR cDNA molecule bore its own unique molecular identifier. Each CDR3 protein gets one entry after TCRdb re-called the 5' RACE reads with MiXCR. The table lists 21,000 or so distinct CDR3 sequences, around 6% of them singletons. Germline-derived CDR1 and CDR2 are MNHEY and SMNVEV (reference sequence). The V end lost 6 bases, the J end lost 5 bases, and 17 bases lay between the germline ends. CDR3 size: 15 residues.

J is TRBJ1-5 and V is TRBV27; D uncertain. The material sequenced was lung tumor tissue, taken at surgery. The TCR was taken from a male donor with early-stage non-small cell lung cancer. The CDR3 sequence: CASRRLGARDQPQHF. CDR3 sequence (DNA): TGTGCCAGCAGAAGGCTCGGCGCCCGCGATCAGCCCCAGCATTTT.